These 5 T cell receptor beta chains share one sample of origin, sequenced in a study of T cell repertoires in cytomegalovirus infection. MiXCR was run by TCRdb on the reads, yielding one entry per CDR3 protein. Among approximately 100,000 distinct CDR3 sequences listed, roughly a quarter were seen once. The sample taken for sequencing was CD8+ T cells from PBMCs. All receptors come from a human donor in good health (CMV status not recorded). Some clones in this sample may be carry-over from other donors' samples.

This clonotype was picked up many times. The chain recombines TRBV7-2 with TRBJ1-1; TRBD1 agrees at 7 bases. This CDR3 spans 15 amino acids. Trimming took 5 bases from V and 0 from J; bases not matched to a gene: 6. Germline V gene sequence: CDR1 SGHTA, CDR2 FQGNSA. The chain's CDR3 is CASSGQGVMNTEAFF. CDR3 coding DNA: TGTGCCAGCAGCGGCCAGGGGGTTATGAACACTGAAGCTTTCTTT.

This clonotype occurred a few times. The chain joins TRBV20-1 to TRBJ2-1; 8 bases line up with TRBD2. Germline CDR1 reads DFQATT; CDR2 reads SNEGSKA (reference sequence). CDR3 length: 16 residues. V lost 2 bases and J lost 4; bases outside the gene matches: 10. The CDR3 sequence is CSARILAGKFYNEQFF. The CDR3 DNA sequence: TGCAGTGCTAGAATCTTAGCGGGAAAGTTTTACAATGAGCAGTTCTTC.

V is TRBV4-2 and J is TRBJ1-5; possibly TRBD1 for D (5 bases). V was pared by 4 bases and J by 4 bases, with 17 bases between. This CDR3 contains 16 residues. Germline CDR1 LGHNA, CDR2 YNFKEQ. CDR3 nucleotides: TGTGCCAGCAGCCTCTTGGGGGGGGATGAGAATCAGCCCCAGCATTTT. It codes for CASSLLGGDENQPQHF.

The gene calls are TRBV4-1 and TRBJ2-1; 7 positions match TRBD1. CDR3 length equals 15 residues. J gave up 2 bases and V 0 bases, and 1 base lay outside the gene matches. Per germline, CDR1 MGHRA and CDR2 YSYEKL. CDR3 bases: TGCGCCAGCAGCCAAGAACAGGGGCCCTACAATGAGCAGTTCTTC. It specifies CASSQEQGPYNEQFF.

This clonotype was counted at least ten times. This chain links TRBV7-2 with TRBJ1-2, with D perhaps matching TRBD1 (6 bases). CDR3 size: 15 residues. Looked up from germline, CDR1 is SGHTA and CDR2 is FQGNSA. V was cut by 5 bases and J by 0 bases, with 13 bases left in between. The CDR3 protein is CASSPRQDPNYGYTF. The CDR3 DNA is TGTGCCAGCAGCCCGCGACAGGATCCTAACTATGGCTACACCTTC. The variable domain in full, completed from reference TRBV7-2 and TRBJ1-2, reads GAGVSQSPSNKVTEKGKDVELRCDPISGHTALYWYRQSLGQGLEFLIYFQGNSAPDKSGLPSDRFSAERTGGSVSTLTIQRTQQEDSAVYLCASSPRQDPNYGYTFGSGTRLTVV.